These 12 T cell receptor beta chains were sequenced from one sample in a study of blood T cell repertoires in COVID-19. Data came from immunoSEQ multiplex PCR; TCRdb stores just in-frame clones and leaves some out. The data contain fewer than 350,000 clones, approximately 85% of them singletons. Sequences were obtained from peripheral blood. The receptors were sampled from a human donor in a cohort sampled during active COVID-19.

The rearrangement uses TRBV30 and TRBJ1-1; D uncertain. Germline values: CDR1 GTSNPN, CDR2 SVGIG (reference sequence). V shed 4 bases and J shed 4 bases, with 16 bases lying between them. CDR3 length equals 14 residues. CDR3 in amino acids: CAWTSLGGPTEAFF. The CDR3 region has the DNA TGTGCCTGGACCTCTCTGGGAGGGCCCACTGAAGCTTTCTTT. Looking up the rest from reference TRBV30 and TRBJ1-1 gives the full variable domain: SQTIHQWPATLVQPVGSPLSLECTVEGTSNPNLYWYRQAAGRGLQLLFYSVGIGQISSEVPQNLSASRPQDRQFILSSKKLLLSDSGFYLCAWTSLGGPTEAFFGQGTRLTVV.

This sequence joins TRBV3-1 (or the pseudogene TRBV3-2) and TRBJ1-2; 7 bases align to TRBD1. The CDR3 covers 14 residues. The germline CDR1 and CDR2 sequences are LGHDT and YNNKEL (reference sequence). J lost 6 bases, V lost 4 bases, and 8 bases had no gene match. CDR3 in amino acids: CASSRQGEGDGYTF. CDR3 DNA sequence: TGTGCCAGCAGCCGTCAGGGGGAAGGTGATGGCTACACCTTC.

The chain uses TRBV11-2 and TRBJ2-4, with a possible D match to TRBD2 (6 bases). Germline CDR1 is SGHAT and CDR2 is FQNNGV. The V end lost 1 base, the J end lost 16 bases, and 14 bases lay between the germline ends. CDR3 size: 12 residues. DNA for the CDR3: TGTGCCAGCAGCTTAGTAGCGGAGGTTCTTTACTTC. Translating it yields CASSLVAEVLYF.

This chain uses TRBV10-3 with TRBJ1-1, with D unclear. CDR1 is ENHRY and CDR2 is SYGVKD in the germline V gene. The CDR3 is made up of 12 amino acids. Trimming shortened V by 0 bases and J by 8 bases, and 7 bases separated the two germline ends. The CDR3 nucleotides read TGTGCCATCAGTGAGTCGGCTAGGGAAGCTTTCTTT. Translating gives CAISESAREAFF.

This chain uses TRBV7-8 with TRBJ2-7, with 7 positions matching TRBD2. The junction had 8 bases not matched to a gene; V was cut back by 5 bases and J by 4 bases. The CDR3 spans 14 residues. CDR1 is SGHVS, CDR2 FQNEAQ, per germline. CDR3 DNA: TGTGCCAGCAGCACACGGACTAGGAGTTACGAGCAGTACTTC. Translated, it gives CASSTRTRSYEQYF.

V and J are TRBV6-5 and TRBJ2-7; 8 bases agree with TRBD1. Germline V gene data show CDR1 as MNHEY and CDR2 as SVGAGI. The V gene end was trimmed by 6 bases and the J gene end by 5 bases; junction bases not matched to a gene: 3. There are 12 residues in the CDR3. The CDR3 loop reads CASSLTGDEQYF. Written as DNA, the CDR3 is TGTGCCAGCAGCTTGACAGGGGACGAGCAGTACTTC.

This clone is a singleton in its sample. The CDR3 here is CASSDRYDNQPQHF. For the CDR3, the DNA is TGTGCCAGCAGCGACAGGTATGACAATCAGCCCCAGCATTTT. This rearrangement joins TRBV4-2 to TRBJ1-5, with a weak D call TRBD1 (6 bases). In germline, CDR1 is LGHNA, CDR2 YNFKEQ. Trimming removed 5 bases from V and 3 bases from J, with 11 bases in between. This CDR3 has 14 residues.

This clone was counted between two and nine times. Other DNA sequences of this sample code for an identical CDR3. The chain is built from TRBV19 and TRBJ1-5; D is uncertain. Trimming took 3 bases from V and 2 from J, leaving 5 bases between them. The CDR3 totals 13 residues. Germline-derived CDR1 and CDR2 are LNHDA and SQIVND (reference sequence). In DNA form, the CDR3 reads TGTGCCAGTAGTATCGCGGGCAATCAGCCCCAGCATTTT. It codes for CASSIAGNQPQHF.

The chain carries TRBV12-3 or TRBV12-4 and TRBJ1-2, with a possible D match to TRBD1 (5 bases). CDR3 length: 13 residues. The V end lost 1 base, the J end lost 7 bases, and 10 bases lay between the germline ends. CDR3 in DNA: TGTGCCAGCAGTTTAGGGGGCCAGCGTGGCTACACCTTC. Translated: CASSLGGQRGYTF.

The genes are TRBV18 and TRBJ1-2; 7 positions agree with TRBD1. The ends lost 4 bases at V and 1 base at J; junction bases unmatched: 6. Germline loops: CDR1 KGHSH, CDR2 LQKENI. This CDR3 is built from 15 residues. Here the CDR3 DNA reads TGTGCCAGCTCACTTGGACAGGAGAATAACTATGGCTACACCTTC. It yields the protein CASSLGQENNYGYTF.

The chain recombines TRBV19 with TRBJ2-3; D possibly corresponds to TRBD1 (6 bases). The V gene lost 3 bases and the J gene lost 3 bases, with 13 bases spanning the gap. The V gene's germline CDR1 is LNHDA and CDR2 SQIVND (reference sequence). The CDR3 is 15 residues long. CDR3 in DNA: TGTGCCAGTAGTATGGCAGGGGCGCAGACAGATACGCAGTATTTT. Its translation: CASSMAGAQTDTQYF.

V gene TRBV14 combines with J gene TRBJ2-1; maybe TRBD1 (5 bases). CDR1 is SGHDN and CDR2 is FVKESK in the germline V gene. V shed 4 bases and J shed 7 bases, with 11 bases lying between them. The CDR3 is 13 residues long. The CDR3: CASSLQQGNEQFF. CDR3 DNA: TGTGCCAGCAGCCTGCAGCAGGGAAATGAGCAGTTCTTC.